The 32 T cell receptor beta chains listed next were all sequenced from one sample in a study of cytomegalovirus exposure and HLA in healthy donors. PCR amplification relied on 60 Vbeta primers (plus 13 Jbeta primers). The method was immunoSEQ multiplex PCR; TCRdb's version includes in-frame clones alone and lacks a portion of them. The sample holds about 240,000 clones, 81% seen once. Sequencing used PBMCs. The receptors stem from a woman aged 55-75 years in good health and CMV-seropositive.

On this clone: Lacking the conserved final phenylalanine or tryptophan, this CDR3 likely reflects a read error. CDR3 DNA sequence: TGTGCCAGCAGTGAAGAGGAGGTGGGCTACACCCTC. Amino acid sequence: CASSEEEVGYTL. The chain carries TRBV6-1 and TRBJ1-2; D not resolved. CDR1 and CDR2 (germline): MNHNS, SASEGT. The CDR3 extends over 12 amino acids. The germline V and J ends were trimmed by 1 base and 8 bases, with 8 bases remaining between them.

The chain carries TRBV10-3 and TRBJ2-3; TRBD2 aligns across 7 bases. CDR3 length equals 16 residues. Germline CDR1 ENHRY, CDR2 SYGVKD. With 0 bases clipped from V and 3 bases from J, the junction kept 6 bases outside the gene matches. In nucleotides, the CDR3 is TGTGCCATCAGTGAGTCTAAAGCGGGATTGACAGATACGCAGTATTTT. This codes for CAISESKAGLTDTQYF.

This clone was seen a handful of times. V gene TRBV29-1 combines with J gene TRBJ2-7; D remains ambiguous. V was trimmed by 4 bases and J by 4 bases, leaving 11 bases between them. CDR1 and CDR2 from the germline V gene are SQVTM and ANQGSEA. This CDR3 has 12 amino acids. CDR3 sequence reads: CSVGPSPYEQYF. CDR3 nucleotide sequence: TGCAGCGTTGGGCCTTCCCCATACGAGCAGTACTTC.

The chain joins TRBV6-5 to TRBJ1-2, with 9 bases identical to TRBD1. This CDR3 comprises 13 residues. The ends lost 6 bases at V and 6 bases at J; junction bases unmatched: 5. Germline lookup yields CDR1 MNHEY and CDR2 SVGAGI. The CDR3 sequence: CASRHRGLDGYTF. CDR3 DNA sequence: TGTGCCAGCAGACACAGGGGGCTAGATGGCTACACCTTC.

This chain links TRBV5-1 with TRBJ2-2; 10 nucleotides agree with TRBD1. V shed 4 bases, J shed 2 bases, and the junction held 2 bases outside the gene matches. The CDR3 has 15 amino acids. The germline CDR1 and CDR2 sequences are SGHRS and YFSETQ. CDR3 protein: CASSRQGANTGELFF. The CDR3, as DNA: TGCGCCAGCAGCCGACAGGGGGCTAACACCGGGGAGCTGTTTTTT.

The V call is TRBV6-5, the J call TRBJ2-1, with D perhaps TRBD2 (6 bases). The CDR3 runs to 14 residues. Trimming shortened V by 6 bases and J by 5 bases, and 14 bases separated the two germline ends. Germline V lookup: CDR1 MNHEY, CDR2 SVGAGI. CDR3 coding DNA: TGTGCCAGCAGGCGGGACCCGGGAGACAATGAGCAGTTCTTC. Translation gives CASRRDPGDNEQFF.

The V gene is TRBV7-3, the J gene TRBJ2-7, with D possibly being TRBD1 (6 bases). Per germline, CDR1 SGHTA and CDR2 FQGTGA. The CDR3 runs 15 residues. With 5 bases removed from V and 3 bases from J, the gap between germline ends came to 17 bases. CDR3 sequence: CASSPDEQGNYEQYF. The DNA of the CDR3 is TGTGCCAGCAGCCCGGACGAACAGGGAAACTACGAGCAGTACTTC.

This sequence joins TRBV27 and TRBJ2-2; weak D call: TRBD1 (6 bases). CDR3 length: 15 amino acids. V lost 2 bases and J lost 0, with 7 bases in between. Germline V gene lookup returns CDR1 MNHEY and CDR2 SMNVEV (reference sequence). CDR3 protein: CASSLRDTNTGELFF. For the CDR3, the DNA is TGTGCCAGCAGTTTACGGGACACGAACACCGGGGAGCTGTTTTTT.

V usage is TRBV14 and J usage is TRBJ2-5; no clear D. In germline, CDR1 is SGHDN, CDR2 FVKESK. Trimming took 5 bases from V and 3 from J, leaving 4 bases between them. This CDR3 has 11 residues. The CDR3 loop is CASSFEETQYF. The CDR3 DNA is TGTGCCAGCAGCTTCGAAGAGACCCAGTACTTC.

The chain uses TRBV6-4 and TRBJ2-1; perhaps TRBD1 as D (5 bases). This CDR3 is built from 15 residues. CDR1 is MRHNA, CDR2 SNTAGT, per germline. V lost 4 bases, J lost 6 bases, and 16 bases lay in between. CDR3 coding DNA: TGTGCCAGCAGTGGGGGCAGGGTTTTCGTCAATGAGCAGTTCTTC. Its protein is CASSGGRVFVNEQFF.

The rearrangement uses TRBV5-4 and TRBJ2-1, with 12 bases identical to TRBD2. Trimming removed 4 bases from V and 6 bases from J; junction bases left unmatched: 8. Per the germline V gene, CDR1 is SGHNT and CDR2 is YYREEE (reference sequence). The CDR3 contains 16 residues. The CDR3 bases are TGTGCCAGCAGCCCGACTAGCGGGAGTTGGGTCAATGAGCAGTTCTTC. Its protein product is CASSPTSGSWVNEQFF.

The gene calls are TRBV27 and TRBJ1-2; maybe TRBD1 (6 bases). The length of the CDR3 is 14 residues. Germline values: CDR1 MNHEY, CDR2 SMNVEV (reference sequence). Trimming left V 3 bases short and J 8 bases short, with 16 bases between. The CDR3 DNA reads as TGTGCCAGCAGTTTTCGGGGGGCGCAAGGAGGCTACACCTTC. Translated, it gives CASSFRGAQGGYTF.

The chain recombines TRBV19 with TRBJ2-4; the match to TRBD1 covers 7 bases. In germline, CDR1 is LNHDA, CDR2 SQIVND (reference sequence). Unmatched junction bases numbered 9, after V lost 3 bases and J lost 16 bases. The CDR3 has 12 residues. The DNA for the CDR3 is TGTGCCAGTAGTATGGGCCGGGACAGACCCTACTTC. Translating gives CASSMGRDRPYF.

V and J are TRBV18 and TRBJ2-7, with D uncertain. Trimming took off 3 bases at V and 0 bases at J, with 9 bases between the two ends. Germline V gene data show CDR1 as KGHSH and CDR2 as LQKENI. This CDR3 is built from 14 residues. Here the CDR3 reads CASSPSASSYEQYF. CDR3 nucleotide sequence: TGTGCCAGCTCACCGTCAGCGAGCTCCTACGAGCAGTACTTC.

V is TRBV19 and J is TRBJ1-2, with D possibly TRBD1 on 6 matching bases. CDR1 is LNHDA, CDR2 SQIVND, per germline (reference sequence). With 9 bases removed from V and 6 bases from J, the gap between germline ends came to 23 bases. The CDR3 totals 15 residues. The CDR3 bases are TGTGCCAGCCATCCCCGAGGGGGGGTTGTGGATGGCTACACCTTC. Translated, it gives CASHPRGGVVDGYTF.

The chain recombines TRBV5-1 with TRBJ1-2; a weak D match, TRBD1 (5 bases). V shed 3 bases and J shed 7 bases, with 25 bases lying between them. The CDR3 loop spans 17 amino acids. Germline CDR1 reads SGHRS; CDR2 reads YFSETQ. The DNA for the CDR3 is TGCGCCAGCAGCTACCCGGGGGATGACGGGCAGGGTGGTGGCTACACCTTC. Translated, it gives CASSYPGDDGQGGGYTF. Complete variable domain (other parts from reference TRBV5-1 and TRBJ1-2): KAGVTQTPRYLIKTRGQQVTLSCSPISGHRSVSWYQQTPGQGLQFLFEYFSETQRNKGNFPGRFSGRQFSNSRSEMNVSTLELGDSALYLCASSYPGDDGQGGGYTFGSGTRLTVV.

The chain links TRBV2 to TRBJ2-2; weak D call: TRBD1 (5 bases). This CDR3 comprises 15 residues. Deletions cut 4 bases from V and 4 bases from J, with 13 bases between. Germline V gives CDR1 SNHLY, CDR2 FYNNEI. CDR3 in amino acids: CASSGDAGSTGELFF. In nucleotides, the CDR3 is TGTGCCAGCAGTGGCGATGCAGGGTCCACCGGGGAGCTGTTTTTT.

The chain employs TRBV23-1 and TRBJ2-7, with D perhaps TRBD2 (5 bases). TRBV23-1 is assigned to the ORF class and has an uncertain function. CDR3 size: 12 residues. V was trimmed by 3 bases and J by 2 bases, leaving 5 bases between them. The DNA of the CDR3 is TGCGCCAGCAGTCAGGAGGCCTACGAGCAGTACTTC. It codes for CASSQEAYEQYF.

The J gene is TRBJ1-1, the V gene TRBV5-1; maybe TRBD1 (5 bases). V shed 3 bases and J shed 6 bases, with 12 bases lying between them. The germline gives CDR1 SGHRS, CDR2 YFSETQ. The CDR3 sequence is 13 residues long. The CDR3 reads CASSSGGWAEAFF. In DNA, the CDR3 is TGCGCCAGCAGCTCGGGGGGGTGGGCTGAAGCTTTCTTT.

This clone was detected a few times. A read error may account for a junction end that differs from germline. The DNA of the CDR3 is TGTGCTAGCAACCCGTTCGGACAGGTCAAAAACATTCAGTACTTC. This translates into CASNPFGQVKNIQYF. The chain combines TRBV7-7 with TRBJ2-4; 7 nucleotides agree with TRBD1. The CDR3 spans 15 residues. Per the germline V gene, CDR1 is SSHAT and CDR2 is FNYEAQ (reference sequence).

The chain recombines TRBV19 with TRBJ2-1, with D maybe TRBD2 (5 bases). Trimming took 1 base from V and 3 from J, leaving 10 bases between them. CDR1 and CDR2 (germline): LNHDA, SQIVND (reference sequence). The CDR3 sequence is 15 residues long. CDR3 DNA: TGTGCCAGTAGTATAGGGTCGGGGTACTACAATGAGCAGTTCTTC. It encodes CASSIGSGYYNEQFF.

The J gene is TRBJ2-2, the V gene TRBV7-3; weak D call: TRBD1 (6 bases). CDR1 SGHTA and CDR2 FQGTGA come from the germline V gene. The ends were cut back, 5 bases at V and 2 bases at J, with 12 bases in the middle. The CDR3 totals 15 residues. The DNA for the CDR3 is TGTGCCAGCAGCCCCGACAGGCTAAACACCGGGGAGCTGTTTTTT. Protein product: CASSPDRLNTGELFF.

The chain couples TRBV6-1 to TRBJ2-1; 7 positions match TRBD2. The germline V gene encodes CDR1 MNHNS and CDR2 SASEGT. CDR3 size: 15 residues. Germline trimming cut 4 bases from V and 3 bases from J; bases unmatched to any gene: 6. The CDR3 loop is CASSGIAGSYNEQFF. The CDR3 region has the DNA TGTGCCAGCAGTGGTATAGCGGGTAGCTACAATGAGCAGTTCTTC.

As concerns this clone: Germline and junction disagree at one end, which may indicate a read error. The rearrangement uses TRBV9 and TRBJ2-1, with 13 bases identical to TRBD2. This CDR3 has 15 amino acids. Germline V gives CDR1 SGDLS, CDR2 YYNGEE. CDR3 bases: TGTGCCAGCAGCCCTGGACTAGCGGGAGTAGGTGAGCAGCTCTTC. Translation gives CASSPGLAGVGEQLF.

The chain uses TRBV29-1 and TRBJ1-5; the D gene is possibly TRBD1 (5 bases). The CDR3 runs 14 residues. Trimming removed 4 bases from V and 4 bases from J, with 14 bases in between. From germline, CDR1 is SQVTM and CDR2 ANQGSEA. The CDR3 DNA follows: TGCAGCGTTGGGAATCAGGGAGGTAATCAGCCCCAGCATTTT. This gives the protein CSVGNQGGNQPQHF.

This chain connects TRBV6-1 to TRBJ1-1, with 7 positions matching TRBD1. Germline CDR1 and CDR2: MNHNS and SASEGT. CDR3 size: 13 residues. The trim removed 6 bases at V and 5 bases at J, leaving 6 bases unmatched. CDR3 nucleotides: TGTGCCAGCAGCGGACAGGAGGAAACTGAAGCTTTCTTT. As protein: CASSGQEETEAFF.

This clone was counted once. The chain couples TRBV27 to TRBJ1-1, with 11 positions matching TRBD1. Looked up from germline, CDR1 is MNHEY and CDR2 is SMNVEV (reference sequence). This CDR3 region has 18 residues. V lost 7 bases, J lost 4 bases, and 17 bases stayed unmatched. CDR3 nucleotide sequence: TGTGCCAGCACCTCAAGGGTGGGGACAGGGGGGTTAGGCACTGAAGCTTTCTTT. It specifies CASTSRVGTGGLGTEAFF.

J is TRBJ1-2 and V is TRBV15; weak D call: TRBD1 (5 bases). This CDR3 region has 14 residues. Germline assignment: CDR1 LNHNV and CDR2 YYDKDF (reference sequence). Between the trimmed V and J ends, which lost 1 base and 4 bases, there was a span of 10 bases. CDR3 residues: CATSRAQQGYGYTF. The CDR3 DNA is TGTGCCACCAGCAGAGCGCAGCAGGGCTATGGCTACACCTTC. The entire variable domain, with the rest obtained from reference TRBV15 and TRBJ1-2, is as follows: DAMVIQNPRYQVTQFGKPVTLSCSQTLNHNVMYWYQQKSSQAPKLLFHYYDKDFNNEADTPDNFQSRRPNTSFCFLDIRSPGLGDTAMYLCATSRAQQGYGYTFGSGTRLTVV.

The V gene is TRBV19, the J gene TRBJ1-1; 8 bases line up with TRBD1. V shed 7 bases and J 4 bases; nucleotides not matched to a gene: 5. This CDR3 has 13 residues. Per the germline V gene, CDR1 is LNHDA and CDR2 is SQIVND (reference sequence). CDR3 nucleotide sequence: TGTGCCAGTATGGACAGGGTTGGCACTGAAGCTTTCTTT. This translates into CASMDRVGTEAFF.

This clone was recorded only once. This sequence joins TRBV27 and TRBJ1-2; tentative D call: TRBD1 (5 bases). CDR3 size: 16 residues. Trimming shortened V by 5 bases and J by 2 bases, and 18 bases separated the two germline ends. Germline V gene sequence: CDR1 MNHEY, CDR2 SMNVEV (reference sequence). As DNA, the CDR3 is TGTGCCAGCAGTCGCACCAGGGATGGAAGCAACTATGGCTACACCTTC. Translated, it gives CASSRTRDGSNYGYTF.

This chain joins TRBV9 and TRBJ2-1, with 13 bases that match TRBD2. The trim removed 0 bases at V and 3 bases at J, leaving 3 bases unmatched. Germline loops: CDR1 SGDLS, CDR2 YYNGEE. This CDR3 is 17 amino acids long. The CDR3 region has the DNA TGTGCCAGCAGCGTAGGAGGACTAGCGGGAGACTACAATGAGCAGTTCTTC. Translated, it gives CASSVGGLAGDYNEQFF.

This CDR3 is CASSVSGNNYNEQFF. The CDR3 DNA reads as TGTGCCAGCAGCGTAAGCGGGAACAACTACAATGAGCAGTTCTTC. This rearrangement joins TRBV9 to TRBJ2-1; TRBD2 agrees at 7 bases. The CDR3 is 15 amino acids. Germline V gives CDR1 SGDLS, CDR2 YYNGEE. The ends lost 1 base at V and 3 bases at J; junction bases unmatched: 4.